This entry features one T cell receptor (beta chain) sequence. No antigen is known for it. The CDR3 is 16 amino acids. The germline CDR1 and CDR2 sequences are LGHDT and YNNKEL (reference sequence). The ends were cut back, 2 bases at V and 4 bases at J, with 15 bases in the middle. The data belong to a study of T cell responses to AZD1222 COVID-19 vaccine. Overall study findings and caveats: Just five or six AZD1222 recipients were seropositive at baseline. In a largely white British group with more females than males, clonal diversity was possibly underestimated. None of the repertoires were sampled until the peak T cell response had passed. A reported finding is that nearly half of spike-specific TCRs target unmutated variant regions.

TCRdb's table, derived via immunoSEQ multiplex PCR, lists solely in-frame clones and lacks some. The table shows over 130,000 clones, with almost 90% occurring only once. The sample here was peripheral blood, taken 28 days after the second AZD1222 dose. V and J are TRBV3-1 (or the pseudogene TRBV3-2) and TRBJ1-3, with D uncertain. This TCR was sampled from an adult who received the AZD1222 COVID-19 vaccine. The CDR3 loop is CASSQLPPQSGNTIYF. CDR3 DNA sequence: TGTGCCAGCAGCCAACTTCCCCCGCAGTCCGGAAACACCATATATTTT.